The 8 T cell receptor beta chains listed next were all sequenced from one sample in a study of blood T cell repertoires in COVID-19. Measured with immunoSEQ multiplex PCR; TCRdb has only the in-frame clones, and not every one. The repertoire holds 55,000 to 70,000 clones, with around 85% as singletons. Sequences were obtained from peripheral blood. The receptors shown here come from a woman in her 70s with active COVID-19.

This chain uses TRBV28 with TRBJ2-5; D ambiguous. The CDR3 totals 13 residues. Germline lookup yields CDR1 MDHEN and CDR2 SYDVKM. Trimming stripped 1 base from V and 1 base from J, with 4 bases between. CDR3 coding DNA: TGTGCCAGCAGTTTATTCCTCCAAGAGACCCAGTACTTC. It codes for CASSLFLQETQYF.

The chain links TRBV19 to TRBJ2-2; TRBD2 is a possible D gene (5 bases). Germline V lookup: CDR1 LNHDA, CDR2 SQIVND (reference sequence). There are 15 residues in the CDR3. Trimming pared 3 bases from V and 2 bases from J, leaving 10 bases between. The CDR3 sequence: CASSIPGLNTGELFF. The CDR3 bases are TGTGCCAGTAGTATCCCTGGACTCAACACCGGGGAGCTGTTTTTT. Full variable domain (rest looked up from reference TRBV19 and TRBJ2-2): DGGITQSPKYLFRKEGQNVTLSCEQNLNHDAMYWYRQDPGQGLRLIYYSQIVNDFQKGDIAEGYSVSREKKESFPLTVTSAQKNPTAFYLCASSIPGLNTGELFFGEGSRLTVL.

The chain couples TRBV11-2 to TRBJ2-7; D gene unclear. The CDR3 length is 15 residues. V was cut by 1 base and J by 2 bases, with 12 bases left in between. Germline V gives CDR1 SGHAT, CDR2 FQNNGV. The CDR3 here is CASSLGPDTPYEQYF. The CDR3 DNA is TGTGCCAGCAGCTTAGGCCCTGACACTCCCTACGAGCAGTACTTC.

The rearrangement joins TRBV10-2 to TRBJ1-3, with D perhaps matching TRBD1 (5 bases). CDR3 length equals 12 residues. V was clipped by 7 bases and J by 2 bases, with 6 bases between them. The germline V gene encodes CDR1 WSHSY and CDR2 SAAADI. This CDR3 reads CASMTAGNTIYF. The CDR3 region has the DNA TGCGCCAGCATGACAGCTGGAAACACCATATATTTT.

There are a few counts of this clone. The CDR3 DNA sequence: TGCGCCAGCAGTGATTCGCCTAGCGGGTCTCACGAGCAGTACTTC. It encodes CASSDSPSGSHEQYF. V usage is TRBV10-2 and J usage is TRBJ2-7; TRBD2 matches at 8 bases. Germline CDR1 and CDR2: WSHSY and SAAADI. This CDR3 is built from 15 residues. V lost 3 bases, J lost 5 bases, and 9 bases stayed unmatched.

V and J are TRBV6-5 and TRBJ1-5, with 10 bases aligning to TRBD1. The CDR3 contains 14 residues. Unmatched junction bases numbered 6, after V lost 8 bases and J lost 5 bases. CDR1 is MNHEY and CDR2 is SVGAGI in the germline V gene. The CDR3 protein is CASSRTGGHQPQHF. CDR3 in DNA: TGTGCCAGCTCCCGGACAGGGGGACATCAGCCCCAGCATTTT.

This chain joins TRBV18 and TRBJ2-1; 8 bases line up with TRBD2. The junction had 2 bases not matched to a gene; V was cut back by 0 bases and J by 4 bases. CDR1 and CDR2 from the germline V gene are KGHSH and LQKENI. CDR3 length: 15 amino acids. The CDR3 sequence: CASSPPREGYNEQFF. For the CDR3, the DNA is TGTGCCAGCTCACCACCACGGGAGGGTTACAATGAGCAGTTCTTC.

V and J are TRBV21-1 and TRBJ2-7; the D segment call TRBD1 is taken from the table without a DNA check. TRBV21-1 is deemed a pseudogene. The CDR3 consists of 19 residues. The CDR3 DNA follows: TGTGCCAGCAGCAAACGACCCAAAGTTTACAGGAAACCTCCCTACGAGCAGTACTTC. This encodes CASSKRPKVYRKPPYEQYF.